A single sample gave rise to the 27 T cell receptor beta chains below, sequenced in a study of low-dose radiotherapy and immunotherapy resistance in tumors. Primers used for first-strand cDNA, a TRAV- and TRBV-specific set, covered both alpha and beta chains. A roughly 22-cycle PCR with a constant-region primer and V-primer adapter amplified TCRs. Using its own MiXCR run on the reads, TCRdb lists one record per CDR3 protein. The sample includes about 60,000 distinct CDR3 sequences, around 23% seen only once; the top ten take 6.5% to 8%. Time point specified: after trial treatment. The sample's treatment: LDRT plus nivolumab, ipilimumab, low-dose cyclophosphamide and aspirin (RACIN trial). Material: PBMCs, obtained after low-dose radiotherapy plus immunotherapy. The origin of the receptors is a male donor with prostate cancer.

This clonotype showed up just a few times. The chain couples TRBV2 to TRBJ2-1; D possibly corresponds to TRBD2 (6 bases). CDR1 SNHLY and CDR2 FYNNEI come from the germline V gene. This CDR3 is built from 12 residues. With 4 bases removed from V and 5 bases from J, the gap between germline ends came to 6 bases. The CDR3: CASSGGDNEQFF. For the CDR3, the DNA is TGTGCCAGCAGTGGGGGGGACAATGAGCAGTTCTTC.

This clonotype came up many times. V is TRBV7-2 and J is TRBJ1-5, with TRBD1 as a possible D gene (5 bases). CDR1 and CDR2 (germline): SGHTA, FQGNSA. V lost 3 bases and J 4 bases, leaving 10 bases between the germline ends. There are 14 residues in the CDR3. The CDR3 reads CASSLGGGNQPQHF. CDR3 DNA sequence: TGTGCCAGCAGCTTGGGGGGGGGGAATCAGCCCCAGCATTTT.

This clonotype came up many times. The CDR3 loop reads CSPQGTTNEKLFF. CDR3 in DNA: TGCAGTCCGCAGGGTACAACTAATGAAAAACTGTTTTTT. The genes are TRBV20-1 and TRBJ1-4; a weak D match, TRBD1 (5 bases). This CDR3 region has 13 residues. Trimming took off 8 bases at V and 0 bases at J, with 10 bases between the two ends. CDR1 and CDR2 (germline): DFQATT, SNEGSKA (reference sequence).

In this sample, this clonotype turned up many times. The rearrangement joins TRBV7-2 to TRBJ1-3; a possible D gene is TRBD1 (6 bases). V lost 5 bases and J 3 bases, leaving 20 bases between the germline ends. Germline loops: CDR1 SGHTA, CDR2 FQGNSA. The CDR3 totals 17 residues. The CDR3 nucleotides read TGTGCCAGCAGCCCGGCCTCACTTGGGGGCGGTGGAAACACCATATATTTT. It encodes CASSPASLGGGGNTIYF.

The table lists this clonotype with a few counts. A far larger clone lies a single base away; this is likely a read error. The CDR3 DNA sequence: TGTGCCAGCAGTTACGGACTATACAATGAGCAGTTCTTC. The encoded protein is CASSYGLYNEQFF. The rearrangement uses TRBV6-6 and TRBJ2-1, with a tentative D call TRBD2 (6 bases). Germline values: CDR1 MNHNY, CDR2 SVGAGI (reference sequence). The CDR3 has 13 residues. Deletions cut 2 bases from V and 4 bases from J, with 6 bases between.

This chain joins TRBV3-1 and TRBJ2-7; 9 bases align to TRBD2. Germline trimming cut 6 bases from V and 5 bases from J; bases unmatched to any gene: 5. CDR1 and CDR2 from the germline V gene are LGHDT and YNNKEL (reference sequence). The CDR3 has 13 amino acids. CDR3 protein: CASRAGGAHEQYF. DNA for the CDR3: TGTGCCAGCAGAGCGGGAGGAGCCCACGAGCAGTACTTC.

The table lists this clonotype with many counts. V usage is TRBV12-5 and J usage is TRBJ2-2, with 10 positions matching TRBD2. The CDR3 consists of 19 residues. CDR1 and CDR2 (germline): LGHNT, FRNRAP. V shed 0 bases and J 3 bases; nucleotides not matched to a gene: 10. In DNA, the CDR3 is TGTGCTAGTGGTTTGGTACAGGTTAGCGGGAGGTATGACACCGGGGAGCTGTTTTTT. This encodes CASGLVQVSGRYDTGELFF.

CDR3 nucleotide sequence: TGTGCCAGCAGGGGGTTCTCCTACAATGAGCAGTTCTTC. The encoded protein is CASRGFSYNEQFF. The chain recombines TRBV6-5 with TRBJ2-1; D gene uncertain. Germline CDR1 reads MNHEY; CDR2 reads SVGAGI. This CDR3 spans 13 amino acids. The ends were cut back, 6 bases at V and 0 bases at J, with 6 bases in the middle.

About this clonotype itself: A read error may explain this, as a much larger clone is one base away. The rearrangement joins TRBV12-5 to TRBJ2-1, with a weak D call TRBD2 (5 bases). From germline, CDR1 is LGHNT and CDR2 FRNRAP. The CDR3 has 13 amino acids. Trimming pared 6 bases from V and 3 bases from J, leaving 9 bases between. This CDR3 reads CASGVGGYNEQFF. The CDR3 nucleotides read TGTGCTAGTGGAGTCGGAGGCTACAATGAGCAGTTCTTC.

This clonotype showed up just a few times. J is TRBJ1-4 and V is TRBV30; D not certain. Germline V CDR1 and CDR2: GTSNPN, SVGIG (reference sequence). The length of the CDR3 is 13 residues. V dropped 0 bases and J dropped 7 bases, with 9 bases sitting between them. In DNA form, the CDR3 reads TGTGCCTGGAGTGTAAGATTCCTTGAAAAACTGTTTTTT. This sequence encodes CAWSVRFLEKLFF.

This clonotype was recorded at least ten times. The chain links TRBV2 to TRBJ2-5; D is unclear. Trimming stripped 4 bases from V and 7 bases from J, with 10 bases between. The CDR3 is 12 amino acids. The germline V gene encodes CDR1 SNHLY and CDR2 FYNNEI. CDR3 protein: CASSVSRVTQYF. CDR3 coding DNA: TGTGCCAGCAGTGTTTCTCGGGTGACCCAGTACTTC.

This clonotype was observed many times. The rearrangement joins TRBV21-1 to TRBJ1-5. TRBV21-1 is a pseudogene segment. The CDR3 contains 12 residues. The CDR3 sequence: CASGHRGRPQHF. The DNA for the CDR3 is TGTGCCAGCGGGCACCGCGGACGGCCCCAGCATTTT.

V usage is TRBV20-1 and J usage is TRBJ2-7; 11 bases align to TRBD2. CDR1 and CDR2 (germline): DFQATT, SNEGSKA (reference sequence). The CDR3 runs to 15 residues. The ends lost 1 base at V and 2 bases at J; junction bases unmatched: 4. The CDR3 region is CSARGQTSGTYEQYF. CDR3 nucleotides: TGCAGTGCTAGAGGTCAGACTAGCGGGACCTACGAGCAGTACTTC.

As for this clonotype: A far larger clone is off by one base, so a read error is likely. Since the CDR3 does not end with the conserved phenylalanine or tryptophan, this likely comes from a read error. V is TRBV6-6 and J is TRBJ2-5; the match to TRBD1 covers 8 bases. Germline CDR1 reads MNHNY; CDR2 reads SVGAGI (reference sequence). The length of the CDR3 is 14 residues. Unmatched junction bases numbered 8, after V lost 7 bases and J lost 4 bases. The CDR3 loop reads CASKEIQGAETQYS. The DNA of the CDR3 is TGTGCCAGCAAAGAAATCCAGGGGGCAGAGACCCAGTACTCC.

Ten or more counts support this clonotype. The genes are TRBV5-1 and TRBJ2-1, with 8 bases identical to TRBD2. V was pared by 0 bases and J by 2 bases, with 10 bases of the junction left unmatched. The CDR3 loop spans 18 amino acids. Germline assignment: CDR1 SGHRS and CDR2 YFSETQ. The CDR3 is CASSLAGTSRTTYNEQFF. In DNA form, the CDR3 reads TGCGCCAGCAGCTTGGCCGGGACTAGTCGGACGACCTACAATGAGCAGTTCTTC.

Worth noting for this clonotype: A junction end diverges from the germline sequence, so it may reflect a read error. CDR3 in DNA: TGTGCCACCAGCAGAGATTGGGGGCCACAAGACTTT. It is translated as CATSRDWGPQDF. The chain couples TRBV15 to TRBJ1-4; possible D gene TRBD1, 6 bases. Germline V gene sequence: CDR1 LNHNV, CDR2 YYDKDF (reference sequence). CDR3 length equals 12 residues.

This clonotype was recorded many times. The rearrangement joins TRBV5-4 to TRBJ2-7; 9 bases fit TRBD1. J gave up 3 bases and V 3 bases, and 4 bases lay outside the gene matches. Germline lookup yields CDR1 SGHNT and CDR2 YYREEE (reference sequence). This CDR3 is 14 amino acids long. The CDR3 region has the DNA TGTGCCAGCAGCTCCGGGACAGGGCTCTACGAGCAGTACTTC. Its translation is CASSSGTGLYEQYF.

This clonotype was detected ten times or more. This rearrangement joins TRBV6-5 to TRBJ1-2; D not resolved. The germline gives CDR1 MNHEY, CDR2 SVGAGI. Trimming pared 5 bases from V and 0 bases from J, leaving 7 bases between. The CDR3 is made up of 13 amino acids. The CDR3 loop reads CASSPGANYGYTF. DNA for the CDR3: TGTGCCAGCAGTCCCGGCGCTAACTATGGCTACACCTTC.

This clonotype was picked up many times. A read error may account for a junction end that differs from germline. J is TRBJ2-4 and V is TRBV15; D is possibly TRBD1 or TRBD2 (5 bases each). Germline V gives CDR1 LNHNV, CDR2 YYDKDF (reference sequence). The CDR3 totals 12 residues. The CDR3 DNA reads TGTGCCACCAACAGAGGGGAAGACATTCAGTACTTC. It specifies CATNRGEDIQYF.

This clonotype was detected many times. The rearrangement links TRBV7-2 to TRBJ2-7; D unresolved. Trimming took 5 bases from V and 6 from J, leaving 8 bases between them. Germline-derived CDR1 and CDR2 are SGHTA and FQGNSA. This CDR3 contains 11 residues. The CDR3 DNA follows: TGTGCCAGCAGCCCAGCTAGCGAGCAGTACTTC. Protein product: CASSPASEQYF.

This clonotype was picked up many times. The V call is TRBV6-6, the J call TRBJ2-3; 14 nucleotides match TRBD2. The CDR3 is 17 amino acids. The germline gives CDR1 MNHNY, CDR2 SVGAGI (reference sequence). The V and J ends lost 5 bases and 2 bases, in that order; junction bases with no gene match: 6. The CDR3, as DNA: TGTGCCAGCAGTCCAAGACTAGCGGGGGGGCCCACAGATACGCAGTATTTT. Encoded protein: CASSPRLAGGPTDTQYF.

This clonotype has only a few counts. This chain connects TRBV5-4 to TRBJ1-4; the D gene is possibly TRBD1 (5 bases). The CDR3 is 15 amino acids. Per the germline V gene, CDR1 is SGHNT and CDR2 is YYREEE (reference sequence). With 2 bases removed from V and 0 bases from J, the gap between germline ends came to 8 bases. CDR3 loop: CASSFQGATNEKLFF. CDR3 in DNA: TGTGCCAGCAGCTTTCAGGGAGCAACTAATGAAAAACTGTTTTTT.

This clonotype was recorded many times. This chain links TRBV13 with TRBJ1-2, with D possibly TRBD1 on 6 matching bases. This CDR3 spans 19 amino acids. The V gene lost 5 bases and the J gene lost 4 bases, with 29 bases spanning the gap. Germline values: CDR1 PRHDT, CDR2 FYEKMQ (reference sequence). Here the CDR3 DNA reads TGTGCCAGCAGCCCGCATCGGTTACAGGGTCGAAGTGGACTCTATGGCTACACCTTC. Protein: CASSPHRLQGRSGLYGYTF.

This clonotype was recorded at least ten times. V usage is TRBV7-2 and J usage is TRBJ2-3; D unresolved. Trimming took 1 base from V and 4 from J, leaving 15 bases between them. CDR1 is SGHTA, CDR2 FQGNSA, per germline. The CDR3 consists of 16 residues. The CDR3 loop is CASSLGVRSRSDTQYF. In DNA form, the CDR3 reads TGTGCCAGCAGCTTAGGGGTCCGGAGTAGGTCAGATACGCAGTATTTT. Supplemented by reference TRBV7-2 and TRBJ2-3, the full variable domain reads GAGVSQSPSNKVTEKGKDVELRCDPISGHTALYWYRQSLGQGLEFLIYFQGNSAPDKSGLPSDRFSAERTGGSVSTLTIQRTQQEDSAVYLCASSLGVRSRSDTQYFGPGTRLTVL.

The chain uses TRBV24-1 and TRBJ2-1, with D hard to call. The CDR3 has 13 residues. Trimming left V 2 bases short and J 10 bases short, with 11 bases between. Looked up from germline, CDR1 is KGHDR and CDR2 is SFDVKD. The CDR3 here is CATSDSHSPEQFF. The CDR3 bases are TGTGCCACCAGTGATTCTCACTCACCAGAGCAGTTCTTC.

In this sample, this clonotype turned up many times. This chain joins TRBV7-3 and TRBJ2-1, with 9 bases that match TRBD2. CDR3 length: 15 amino acids. Losses at the gene ends were 5 bases for V and 5 bases for J; bases not matched to a gene: 7. Looked up from germline, CDR1 is SGHTA and CDR2 is FQGTGA. The CDR3 coding sequence is TGTGCCAGCAGCAGCTCTAGCGGGATGAACAATGAGCAGTTCTTC. Translating it yields CASSSSSGMNNEQFF.

This clonotype was recorded many times. The gene calls are TRBV9 and TRBJ2-2, with D perhaps TRBD1 or TRBD2 (6 bases each). CDR3 length: 16 amino acids. V lost 0 bases to trimming and J lost 5 bases, with 14 bases between them. CDR1 is SGDLS, CDR2 YYNGEE, per germline. CDR3 protein: CASSVGGGTPTGELFF. In DNA, the CDR3 is TGTGCCAGCAGCGTAGGAGGGGGGACTCCAACCGGGGAGCTGTTTTTT.